The rows below give T cell receptor beta chains drawn from one sample of a study of cytomegalovirus exposure and HLA in healthy donors. The repertoire was sequenced with immunoSEQ multiplex PCR; TCRdb's copy has only in-frame clones and lacks some. In the table there are approximately 120,000 clones, approximately 17% of which are singletons. The sample comprised PBMCs. These TCRs come from a female donor in good health and CMV-seropositive. The CDR3 runs from the conserved cysteine through the conserved F or W. D genes are given only for firm matches. Clone size is not always given. Where it is, it says once, few, many or a class for expanded clones.

D gene: TRBD2
J gene: TRBJ2-5
clone size: few
V gene: TRBV4-2
CDR3 DNA: TGTGCCAGCAGTGGACAGCGGGGGGACCAAGAGACCCAGTACTTC
CDR3 protein: CASSGQRGDQETQYF

D gene: TRBD1
J gene: TRBJ2-7
clone size: few
V gene: TRBV6-6
CDR3 DNA: TGTGCCAGCAGCAAGTGGCCAGGGGGTAGCAACGAGCAGTACTTC
CDR3 protein: CASSKWPGGSNEQYF

D gene: TRBD1
J gene: TRBJ1-6
clone size: few
V gene: TRBV9
CDR3 DNA: TGTGCCAGCAGCTCGGGACAGGAAAATTCACCCCTCCACTTT
CDR3 protein: CASSSGQENSPLHF

D gene: NA
J gene: TRBJ1-1
clone size: few
V gene: TRBV11-2
CDR3 DNA: TGTGCCAGCAGCTTAATGAGCAGGGGAAATGAAGCTTTCTTT
CDR3 protein: CASSLMSRGNEAFF

D gene: NA
J gene: TRBJ2-1
clone size: few
V gene: TRBV18
CDR3 DNA: TGTGCCAGCTCGGAGATGAATGAGCAGTTCTTC
CDR3 protein: CASSEMNEQFF

D gene: NA
J gene: TRBJ1-2
clone size: few
V gene: TRBV25-1
CDR3 DNA: TGTGCCAGCAGTGTTCTTGTCGGGGGGCGCGTCGGTACCTATGGCTACACCTTC
CDR3 protein: CASSVLVGGRVGTYGYTF

D gene: TRBD2
J gene: TRBJ2-7
clone size: NA
V gene: TRBV7-9
CDR3 DNA: TGTGCCAGCAGCTGGGGGGGTAACCCCTACGAGCAGTACTTC
CDR3 protein: CASSWGGNPYEQYF

D gene: TRBD1
J gene: TRBJ1-5
clone size: NA
V gene: TRBV9
CDR3 DNA: TGTGCCAGCAGCGTCGGGACAGGGGGCGAGCCCCAGCATTTT
CDR3 protein: CASSVGTGGEPQHF

D gene: NA
J gene: TRBJ1-2
clone size: NA
V gene: TRBV28
CDR3 DNA: TGTGCCAGCAGTTTCACAGCCTATGGCTACACCTTC
CDR3 protein: CASSFTAYGYTF

D gene: TRBD2
J gene: TRBJ2-1
clone size: few
V gene: TRBV19
CDR3 DNA: TGTGCCAGAGACACCAACGGGACTAGCGGGAGGGGAGACAATGAGCAGTTCTTC
CDR3 protein: CARDTNGTSGRGDNEQFF

D gene: TRBD1
J gene: TRBJ1-6
clone size: NA
V gene: TRBV6-5
CDR3 DNA: TGTGCCAGCAGTCCCGTGGGACAGGGGAGTTCACCCCTCCACTTT
CDR3 protein: CASSPVGQGSSPLHF

D gene: NA
J gene: TRBJ2-7
clone size: NA
V gene: TRBV5-5
CDR3 DNA: TGTGCCAGCAGCTCGGTTGATCTAGCCTCCTACGAGCAGTACTTC
CDR3 protein: CASSSVDLASYEQYF

D gene: TRBD1
J gene: TRBJ2-7
clone size: NA
V gene: TRBV27
CDR3 DNA: TGTGCCAGCAGTACATCCACAGGGGGCGCCTACGAGCAGTACTTC
CDR3 protein: CASSTSTGGAYEQYF

D gene: NA
J gene: TRBJ2-7
clone size: few
V gene: TRBV11-2
CDR3 DNA: TGTGCCAGCAGCTTAGACAGGCTTACCTACGAGCAGTACTTC
CDR3 protein: CASSLDRLTYEQYF

D gene: NA
J gene: TRBJ2-7
clone size: NA
V gene: TRBV6-5
CDR3 DNA: TGTGCCAGCAGTCCCCACTACGAGCAGTACTTC
CDR3 protein: CASSPHYEQYF

D gene: TRBD1
J gene: TRBJ2-7
clone size: NA
V gene: TRBV30
CDR3 DNA: TGTGCCTGGAGAGGCCTTACAGGGGGCAGGTACGAGCAGTACTTC
CDR3 protein: CAWRGLTGGRYEQYF

D gene: NA
J gene: TRBJ2-7
clone size: NA
V gene: TRBV28
CDR3 DNA: TGTGCCAGCAGTTTCCTGGCCGGGACTTTCTACGAGCAGTACTTC
CDR3 protein: CASSFLAGTFYEQYF

D gene: NA
J gene: TRBJ1-1
clone size: few
V gene: TRBV7-2
CDR3 DNA: TGTGCCAGCAGCTTAGTCCCGACTGAAGCTTTCTTT
CDR3 protein: CASSLVPTEAFF

D gene: NA
J gene: TRBJ1-2
clone size: NA
V gene: TRBV5-1
CDR3 DNA: TGCGCCAGCAGCTTGGGCCGGAGGTCAGTAGGAAATAGTGACTATGGCTACACCTTC
CDR3 protein: CASSLGRRSVGNSDYGYTF

D gene: TRBD1
J gene: TRBJ2-7
clone size: NA
V gene: TRBV27
CDR3 DNA: TGTGCCAGCAGTTTATCGATGGGGACAGGGAACTACGAGCAGTACTTC
CDR3 protein: CASSLSMGTGNYEQYF

D gene: NA
J gene: TRBJ2-3
clone size: few
V gene: TRBV5-8
CDR3 DNA: TGTGCCAGCGGACTCAGGGGAAGCACAGATACGCAGTATTTT
CDR3 protein: CASGLRGSTDTQYF

D gene: TRBD2
J gene: TRBJ2-7
clone size: NA
V gene: TRBV5-1
CDR3 DNA: TGCGCCAGCAGCTGGGGGGGGGCGACTAGCGGCTACGAGCAGTACTTC
CDR3 protein: CASSWGGATSGYEQYF

D gene: TRBD1
J gene: TRBJ2-7
clone size: few
V gene: TRBV28
CDR3 DNA: TGTGCCAGCAGTTTATCGGCATCCCGGGACAGGTACGAGCAGTACTTC
CDR3 protein: CASSLSASRDRYEQYF

D gene: TRBD2
J gene: TRBJ2-5
clone size: few
V gene: TRBV5-1
CDR3 DNA: TGCGCCAGCAGCAGGAGGGCGGGGGGATCGGAGACCCAGTACTTC
CDR3 protein: CASSRRAGGSETQYF

D gene: NA
J gene: TRBJ2-3
clone size: few
V gene: TRBV11-2
CDR3 DNA: TGTGCCAGCAGCTCGTGGCCCACAGATACGCAGTATTTT
CDR3 protein: CASSSWPTDTQYF

D gene: TRBD1
J gene: TRBJ2-5
clone size: NA
V gene: TRBV5-1
CDR3 DNA: TGCGCCAGCAGCTTGACCACCGGGACAGGGTTAGAGACCCAGTACTTC
CDR3 protein: CASSLTTGTGLETQYF

D gene: TRBD1
J gene: TRBJ2-1
clone size: NA
V gene: TRBV15
CDR3 DNA: TGTGCCACCAGCGAGGGACTCAGGGGGCTTGGTTACAATGAGCAGTTCTTC
CDR3 protein: CATSEGLRGLGYNEQFF

D gene: NA
J gene: TRBJ1-4
clone size: NA
V gene: TRBV5-4
CDR3 DNA: TGTGCCAGCAGCTTGGACAGGTCAAATGAAAAACTGTTTTTT
CDR3 protein: CASSLDRSNEKLFF

D gene: NA
J gene: TRBJ1-2
clone size: few
V gene: TRBV2
CDR3 DNA: TGTGCCAGCAGTGTGTGGGGGGAAGGCGGCTACACCTTC
CDR3 protein: CASSVWGEGGYTF

D gene: TRBD2
J gene: TRBJ2-3
clone size: NA
V gene: TRBV7-2
CDR3 DNA: TGTGCCAGCAGCTTCTTCTGGTCTAGCGGGAGCACAGATACGCAGTATTTT
CDR3 protein: CASSFFWSSGSTDTQYF

D gene: TRBD2
J gene: TRBJ2-3
clone size: few
V gene: TRBV9
CDR3 DNA: TGTGCCAGCAGCGTACTAGCGGGGTTCCGGGATACGCAGTATTTT
CDR3 protein: CASSVLAGFRDTQYF

D gene: TRBD1
J gene: TRBJ2-7
clone size: few
V gene: TRBV23-1
CDR3 DNA: TGCGCCAGCAGTCAATCGACAGGGGGCGTCCTCTACGAGCAGTACTTC
CDR3 protein: CASSQSTGGVLYEQYF

D gene: TRBD2
J gene: TRBJ2-7
clone size: NA
V gene: TRBV4-3
CDR3 DNA: TGCGCCAGCAGCCAATTAGTAGCGGGAGGGCCCTGGGACGAGCAGTACTTC
CDR3 protein: CASSQLVAGGPWDEQYF

D gene: NA
J gene: TRBJ2-5
clone size: few
V gene: TRBV2
CDR3 DNA: TGTGCCAGCAGCCTAAACAGGGATCAAGAGACCCAGTACTTC
CDR3 protein: CASSLNRDQETQYF

D gene: NA
J gene: TRBJ2-5
clone size: few
V gene: TRBV7-2
CDR3 DNA: TGTGCCAGCAGCTTAGGGCTGGGGGGGGCACAGACCCAGTACTTC
CDR3 protein: CASSLGLGGAQTQYF

D gene: TRBD1
J gene: TRBJ1-1
clone size: NA
V gene: TRBV4-1
CDR3 DNA: TGCGCCAGCAGCCAAGATTCGATAAGAGGACAGGGAGGGATCGCTGAAGCTTTCTTT
CDR3 protein: CASSQDSIRGQGGIAEAFF

D gene: TRBD2
J gene: TRBJ2-7
clone size: NA
V gene: TRBV27
CDR3 DNA: TGTGCCAGCAGTTTATTGCGCCGGGGACTAGCGGACGTGCGGGGCTACGAGCAGTACTTC
CDR3 protein: CASSLLRRGLADVRGYEQYF

D gene: TRBD1
J gene: TRBJ2-7
clone size: NA
V gene: TRBV7-9
CDR3 DNA: TGTGCCAGCAGCCCCAGGGGTGGGCAGGGGGCGAGCGAGCAGTACTTC
CDR3 protein: CASSPRGGQGASEQYF

D gene: TRBD2
J gene: TRBJ2-1
clone size: NA
V gene: TRBV19
CDR3 DNA: TGTGCCAGTAGCCTCGCTAGCGGACCGTACAATGAGCAGTTCTTC
CDR3 protein: CASSLASGPYNEQFF

D gene: NA
J gene: TRBJ1-5
clone size: few
V gene: TRBV15
CDR3 DNA: TGTGCCACCAGCAGTATTCGGACAGACTATAGCAATCAGCCCCAGCATTTT
CDR3 protein: CATSSIRTDYSNQPQHF

D gene: TRBD1
J gene: TRBJ1-5
clone size: few
V gene: TRBV19
CDR3 DNA: TGTGCCAGTAGCCCCATGCCGGGACAGGGACATCAGCCCCAGCATTTT
CDR3 protein: CASSPMPGQGHQPQHF